These 5 T cell receptor beta chains originate from one sample sequenced in a study of blood T cell repertoires in COVID-19. The table came from immunoSEQ multiplex PCR; TCRdb's copy has only in-frame clones and leaves some out. The sample includes roughly 200,000 clones, roughly 80% of them seen just once. Material for sequencing was PBMCs or T cells enriched from blood (not recorded which). These receptors originate from a woman aged 55-70 years with acute COVID-19.

The rearrangement joins TRBV6-2 or TRBV6-3 to TRBJ1-5, with a possible D match to TRBD1 (5 bases). V was clipped by 4 bases and J by 9 bases, with 19 bases between them. The length of the CDR3 is 15 residues. CDR1 is MNHEY and CDR2 is SVGEGT in the germline V gene. The CDR3 coding sequence is TGTGCCAGCAGTTCGGCGGACCGCTTCGGGGGGCCCCAGCATTTT. This encodes CASSSADRFGGPQHF.

The chain combines TRBV5-1 with TRBJ1-2; D ambiguous. CDR1 and CDR2 from the germline V gene are SGHRS and YFSETQ. This CDR3 region has 17 residues. Trimming shortened V by 0 bases and J by 0 bases, and 15 bases separated the two germline ends. CDR3 protein: CASSLASGGGTNYGYTF. Written as DNA, the CDR3 is TGCGCCAGCAGCTTGGCCAGTGGAGGCGGTACTAACTATGGCTACACCTTC.

The chain couples TRBV7-2 to TRBJ1-4; 9 nucleotides match TRBD1. Germline CDR1 reads SGHTA; CDR2 reads FQGNSA. The CDR3 spans 15 residues. Losses at the gene ends were 4 bases for V and 8 bases for J; bases not matched to a gene: 8. This CDR3 reads CASSSQQGAGEKLFF. The CDR3 region has the DNA TGTGCCAGCAGCTCGCAACAGGGGGCTGGGGAAAAACTGTTTTTT.

The V and J genes are TRBV7-2 and TRBJ1-2; D gene ambiguous. Germline V lookup: CDR1 SGHTA, CDR2 FQGNSA. Trimming took off 5 bases at V and 5 bases at J, with 15 bases between the two ends. CDR3 length: 14 residues. The CDR3, as DNA: TGTGCCAGCAGCCCAACCGCGGTCGGTTATGGCTACACCTTC. Translation gives CASSPTAVGYGYTF. The full variable domain, rest sourced from reference TRBV7-2 and TRBJ1-2, is GAGVSQSPSNKVTEKGKDVELRCDPISGHTALYWYRQSLGQGLEFLIYFQGNSAPDKSGLPSDRFSAERTGGSVSTLTIQRTQQEDSAVYLCASSPTAVGYGYTFGSGTRLTVV.

V usage is TRBV7-9 and J usage is TRBJ2-2; D gene ambiguous. This CDR3 contains 13 residues. V lost 3 bases and J 4 bases, leaving 6 bases between the germline ends. The germline V gene encodes CDR1 SEHNR and CDR2 FQNEAQ (reference sequence). The chain's CDR3 is CASSLRVTGELFF. In nucleotides, the CDR3 is TGTGCCAGCAGCTTGAGAGTCACCGGGGAGCTGTTTTTT.